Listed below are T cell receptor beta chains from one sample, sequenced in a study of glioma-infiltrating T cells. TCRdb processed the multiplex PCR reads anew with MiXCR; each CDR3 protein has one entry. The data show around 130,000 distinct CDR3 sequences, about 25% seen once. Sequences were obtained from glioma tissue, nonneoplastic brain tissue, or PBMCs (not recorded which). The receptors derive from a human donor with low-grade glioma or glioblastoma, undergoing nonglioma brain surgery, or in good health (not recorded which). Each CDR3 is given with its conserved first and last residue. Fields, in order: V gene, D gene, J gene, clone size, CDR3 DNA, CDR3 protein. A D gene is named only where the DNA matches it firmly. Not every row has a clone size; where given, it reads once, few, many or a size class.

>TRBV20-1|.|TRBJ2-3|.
TGCAGTGCCACCCTAGTCCACACAGATACGCAGTATTTT
CSATLVHTDTQYF
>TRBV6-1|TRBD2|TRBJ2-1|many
TGTGCCAGCAGTCGACTAGCGGGCCTAAGGGAGGGTGAGCAGTTCTTC
CASSRLAGLREGEQFF
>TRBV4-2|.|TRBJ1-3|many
TGTGCCAGCAGCCTGGGAGCGGACGCCATATATTTT
CASSLGADAIYF
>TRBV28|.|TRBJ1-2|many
TGTGCCAGCAGTCCCCCAACCGGGACGGTTAATGGCTACACCTTC
CASSPPTGTVNGYTF
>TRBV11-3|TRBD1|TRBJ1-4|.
TGTGCCAGCAGCCTAGGGACAGGCAATGAAAAACTGTTTTTT
CASSLGTGNEKLFF
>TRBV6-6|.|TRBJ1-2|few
TGTGCCAGCAGTTACGGGGCAGGCGGCGGCTACACCTTC
CASSYGAGGGYTF
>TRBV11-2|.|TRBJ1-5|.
TGTGCCAGCAACTTAGATGGGCAGGGCTATAATCAGCCCCAGCATTTT
CASNLDGQGYNQPQHF
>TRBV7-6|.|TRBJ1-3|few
TGTGCCAGCAGCTTATCGCACGGAAACACCATATATTTT
CASSLSHGNTIYF
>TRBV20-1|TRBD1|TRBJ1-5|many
TGCAGTGCTAGGGGGACAGGGGTCTGGAGCAATCAGCCCCAGCATTTT
CSARGTGVWSNQPQHF
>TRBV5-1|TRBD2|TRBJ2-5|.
TGCGCCAGCAGCGAGAATAGCGGGGGGGCCTCGGAGACCCAGTACTTC
CASSENSGGASETQYF
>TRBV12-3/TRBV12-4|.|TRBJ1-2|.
TGTGCCAGCGGCTTTGGTGGCTACACCTTC
CASGFGGYTF
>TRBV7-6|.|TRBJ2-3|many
TGTGCTAGCAGCTTAGGACAAAGCACAGATACGCAGTATTTT
CASSLGQSTDTQYF
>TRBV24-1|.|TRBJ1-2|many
TGTGCCACCAGTGATCTGGACAGTCATGGCTACACCTTC
CATSDLDSHGYTF
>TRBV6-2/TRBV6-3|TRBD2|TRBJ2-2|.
TGTGCCAGCAGTTACCCCCCCGGGGGGACGAACACCGGGGAGCTGTTTTTT
CASSYPPGGTNTGELFF
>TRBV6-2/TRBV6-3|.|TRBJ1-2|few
TGTGCCAGCACCCACGGACAGCTCTATGGCTACACCTTC
CASTHGQLYGYTF
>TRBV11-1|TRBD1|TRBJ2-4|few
TGTGCCAGCAGCTACGGACAGGGATACATTCAGTACTTC
CASSYGQGYIQYF
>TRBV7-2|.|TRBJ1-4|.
TGCGCCAGCAGCTTCGGGACGCGGTATGAAAAACTGTTTTTT
CASSFGTRYEKLFF
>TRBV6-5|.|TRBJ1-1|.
TGTGCCAGCAGTTATCCACAGGGCTCGAACACTGAAGCTTTCTTT
CASSYPQGSNTEAFF
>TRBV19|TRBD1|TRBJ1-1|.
TGTGCCGGTAGTACCCAGGACAGGCTGAACACTGAAGCTTTCTTT
CAGSTQDRLNTEAFF
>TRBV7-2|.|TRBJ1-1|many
TGTGCCAGCAGCTTAGAGAGGTCTGAAGCTTTCTTT
CASSLERSEAFF
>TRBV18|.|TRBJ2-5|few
TGTGCCAGCTCACCCGCACAGCAAGAGACCCAGTACTTC
CASSPAQQETQYF
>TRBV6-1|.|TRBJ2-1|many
TGTGCCAGCAGTGGAGGAGGAGTGGTTTACAATGAGCAGTTCTTC
CASSGGGVVYNEQFF
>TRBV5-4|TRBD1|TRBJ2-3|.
TGTGCCAGCAGCTTGATGGGACAGGAGGCAGATACGCAGTATTTT
CASSLMGQEADTQYF
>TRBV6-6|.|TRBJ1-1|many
TGTGCCAGCAGTTACGTGGGACACACTGAAGCTTTCTTT
CASSYVGHTEAFF
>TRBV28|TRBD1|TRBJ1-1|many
TGTGCCAGCAGTTTCCCCCTTCTCGGACCGGGACAGATGAACACTGAAGCTTTCTTT
CASSFPLLGPGQMNTEAFF
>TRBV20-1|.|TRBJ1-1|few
TGCAGTGCTAGGGAGGACACTGAAGCTTTCTTT
CSAREDTEAFF
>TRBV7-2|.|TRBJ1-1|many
TGTGCCAGCAGCTTAGCGGGCAGAAATGCTGAAGCTTTCTTT
CASSLAGRNAEAFF
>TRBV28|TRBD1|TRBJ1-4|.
TGTGCCAGCAGCCCTCTCCAGGGGGCGGGGGATGAAAAACTGTTTTTT
CASSPLQGAGDEKLFF
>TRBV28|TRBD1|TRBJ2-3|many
TGTGCCAGCAGCCGGGACAGGGGAAGTGATACGCAGTATTTT
CASSRDRGSDTQYF
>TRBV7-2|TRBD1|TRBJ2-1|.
TGTGCCAGCAGCGACAATGGGCAGGGGGATGAGCAGTTCTTC
CASSDNGQGDEQFF
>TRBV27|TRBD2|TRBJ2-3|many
TGTGCCAGCAGTTTGGGACTAGCGGGGGGAACTAGCACAGATACGCAGTATTTT
CASSLGLAGGTSTDTQYF
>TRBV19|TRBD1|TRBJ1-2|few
TGTGCCAGTAGTCCCCCAGGGGGCAATGGCTACACCTTC
CASSPPGGNGYTF
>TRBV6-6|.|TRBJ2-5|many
TGTGCCAGCAGTTACCTCGGGGGGCCCTCTTTTGAGACCCAGTACTTC
CASSYLGGPSFETQYF
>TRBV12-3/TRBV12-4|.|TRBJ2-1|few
TGTGCCAGCAGCCCGGTCTTCTCCTACAATGAGCAGTTCTTC
CASSPVFSYNEQFF
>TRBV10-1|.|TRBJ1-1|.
TGCGCCAGCAGTGCACGGGGCGCTGAAGCTTTCTTT
CASSARGAEAFF
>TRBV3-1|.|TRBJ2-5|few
TGTGCCAGCAGCCAAGGTGTGGGGGACCAAGAGACCCAGTACTTC
CASSQGVGDQETQYF
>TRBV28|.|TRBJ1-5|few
TGTGCCAGCAGGTCCCTCAATCAGCCCCAGCATTTT
CASRSLNQPQHF
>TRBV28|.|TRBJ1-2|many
TGTGCCAGCAGTTTATACCAGGATGGCTACACCTTC
CASSLYQDGYTF
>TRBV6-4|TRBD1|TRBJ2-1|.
TGTGCCAGCAGTGACTTAGGACAGGGAAGGGATGAGCAGTTCTTC
CASSDLGQGRDEQFF